This T cell receptor (beta chain) was sequenced for a study of lung T cells in sarcoidosis with Löfgren's syndrome. Study conclusions and caveats: These T cells were suggested, not shown, to recognize a putative antigen.

CDR3 length equals 13 residues. CDR1 and CDR2 (germline): KGHSH, LQKENI. V dropped 5 bases and J dropped 6 bases, with 11 bases sitting between them. TCRdb analysed the reads with MiXCR anew, one entry per CDR3 protein. Of around 60,000 distinct CDR3 sequences listed, less than 25% are singletons. This clonotype was detected a few times. No antigen is known for it. The sequence was collected from a human donor with sarcoidosis (Löfgren's syndrome or another form), or a control subject (not recorded which). The source material was CD4+ T cells from PBMCs. The V and J genes are TRBV18 and TRBJ1-5, with D uncertain. The CDR3 region is CASSSGGFQPQHF. The CDR3 DNA reads TGTGCCAGCTCATCAGGAGGGTTTCAGCCCCAGCATTTT.